A selection of T cell receptor beta chains follows, all from one sample in a study of T cells after yellow fever vaccination. TCRdb processed the 5' RACE reads anew with MiXCR; each CDR3 protein has one entry. The data contain 130,000 or so distinct CDR3 sequences, 12% to 15% of them seen just once; the ten biggest clones take up 43%. The material sequenced was CD8+ T cells sorted from PBMCs, taken 5 days after the yellow fever booster vaccination. The receptors were gathered from a young man who received the YFV17D yellow fever vaccine. Both conserved end residues are part of each CDR3. D genes are given only for firm matches. The size entry is marked missing in some rows and otherwise reads once, few, many or a size class.

>TRBJ2-7|-|TRBV7-2|few
CASTPGEDISYEQYF
TGTGCCAGCACCCCGGGGGAGGACATCTCCTACGAGCAGTACTTC
>TRBJ2-2|-|TRBV2|-
CATRVTTGELFF
TGTGCCACCAGGGTGACCACCGGGGAGCTGTTTTTT
>TRBJ2-2|TRBD2|TRBV3-1|few
CASSRDGLAGEWTGELFF
TGTGCCAGCAGCCGCGACGGACTAGCGGGGGAGTGGACCGGGGAGCTGTTTTTT
>TRBJ1-1|-|TRBV29-1|-
CSVAPGGATEAFF
TGCAGCGTCGCACCTGGGGGAGCCACTGAAGCTTTCTTT
>TRBJ2-5|-|TRBV6-2/TRBV6-3|few
CASSPEGGRETQYF
TGTGCCAGCAGTCCCGAAGGGGGTAGGGAGACCCAGTACTTC
>TRBJ2-1|-|TRBV5-5|few
CASSAPGESRNEQFF
TGTGCCAGCAGCGCACCGGGGGAATCCCGTAATGAGCAGTTCTTC
>TRBJ1-2|-|TRBV2|few
CASDRDGGPTLGYGYTF
TGTGCCAGCGATCGTGACGGAGGGCCGACGCTTGGCTATGGCTACACCTTC
>TRBJ1-1|TRBD1|TRBV9|many
CASSPRDRLNTEAFF
TGTGCCAGCAGCCCCCGGGACAGACTAAACACTGAAGCTTTCTTT
>TRBJ2-1|-|TRBV7-6|-
CASSLQGPLDNEQFF
TGTGCCAGCAGCTTACAGGGGCCGTTAGACAATGAGCAGTTCTTC
>TRBJ2-2|-|TRBV7-9|few
CASSLDLRLGHTGELFF
TGTGCCAGCAGCTTAGACCTCAGGCTCGGACACACCGGGGAGCTGTTTTTT
>TRBJ1-1|TRBD1|TRBV4-2|-
CASSGTENTEAFF
TGTGCCAGCAGCGGGACAGAGAACACTGAAGCTTTCTTT
>TRBJ2-2|-|TRBV4-1|-
CASSQDSSEANTGELFF
TGCGCCAGCAGCCAAGATTCGTCGGAGGCGAACACCGGGGAGCTGTTTTTT
>TRBJ2-1|-|TRBV7-8|few
CASSLARGPYNEQFF
TGTGCCAGCAGTTTAGCCCGGGGGCCCTACAATGAGCAGTTCTTC
>TRBJ1-1|-|TRBV4-3|-
CASSQDRYSFPATEAFF
TGCGCCAGCAGCCAAGATCGTTACAGCTTCCCGGCGACTGAAGCTTTCTTT
>TRBJ1-2|-|TRBV15|-
CATSREAAPYYGYTF
TGTGCCACCAGCAGAGAGGCAGCACCTTACTATGGCTACACCTTC
>TRBJ2-1|-|TRBV9|-
CASSVTGYNEQFF
TGTGCCAGCAGCGTTACAGGCTACAATGAGCAGTTCTTC
>TRBJ1-2|TRBD1|TRBV6-5|-
CASSPQGAEGYTF
TGTGCCAGCAGTCCTCAGGGGGCGGAGGGCTACACCTTC
>TRBJ2-1|-|TRBV4-1|few
CASSQAGVRTRGTEGNEQFF
TGCGCCAGCAGCCAGGCGGGAGTTAGGACCCGGGGGACAGAAGGAAATGAGCAGTTCTTC
>TRBJ2-7|-|TRBV3-1|few
CASSQDEGGGDEQYF
TGTGCCAGCAGCCAAGATGAAGGGGGAGGGGACGAGCAGTACTTC
>TRBJ1-2|-|TRBV7-9|few
CASSLLGEQLNYGYTF
TGTGCCAGCAGCCTGTTGGGGGAACAGCTTAACTATGGCTACACCTTC
>TRBJ2-7|-|TRBV29-1|-
CSVEDRGSTSYEQYF
TGCAGCGTTGAAGATAGGGGGAGCACCTCCTACGAGCAGTACTTC
>TRBJ2-1|-|TRBV4-1|once
CASSQLSGRDNEQFF
TGCGCCAGCAGCCAACTGAGCGGGCGGGACAATGAGCAGTTCTTC
>TRBJ2-3|TRBD2|TRBV7-2|-
CASSLVLSGGSDTQYF
TGTGCCAGCAGCTTAGTGCTTAGCGGGGGCTCAGATACGCAGTATTTT
>TRBJ1-1|TRBD1|TRBV4-1|-
CASSVGQAYTEAFF
TGCGCCAGCAGCGTTGGACAGGCCTACACTGAAGCTTTCTTT
>TRBJ2-7|-|TRBV4-1|many
CASSQPGRRVYEQYF
TGCGCCAGCAGCCAGCCGGGACGGAGAGTATACGAGCAGTACTTC
>TRBJ1-1|-|TRBV4-1|few
CASSQDGGVVAFF
TGCGCCAGCAGCCAGGATGGGGGTGTCGTAGCTTTCTTT
>TRBJ1-1|-|TRBV6-5|few
CASSYEAGHTEAFF
TGTGCCAGCAGTTACGAGGCAGGCCACACTGAAGCTTTCTTT
>TRBJ2-1|TRBD2|TRBV7-6|-
CASSLTSGTSGALRPYNEQFF
TGTGCCAGCAGCTTAACTTCCGGGACTAGTGGGGCCCTTAGACCCTACAATGAGCAGTTCTTC
>TRBJ2-5|-|TRBV6-2/TRBV6-3|-
CASSPDSVETQYF
TGTGCCAGCAGCCCGGACTCAGTAGAGACCCAGTACTTC
>TRBJ2-1|TRBD2|TRBV7-2|large
CASSLGLAGGNEQFF
TGTGCCAGCAGCTTAGGACTAGCGGGGGGCAATGAGCAGTTCTTC
>TRBJ2-5|TRBD2|TRBV29-1|few
CSVVWRGGTETQYF
TGCAGCGTTGTCTGGCGGGGGGGCACGGAGACCCAGTACTTC
>TRBJ2-2|TRBD2|TRBV20-1|few
CSARDLSPGLAGVGAGELFF
TGCAGTGCTAGAGACCTTTCCCCGGGACTAGCGGGGGTCGGGGCCGGGGAGCTGTTTTTT
>TRBJ2-3|-|TRBV5-1|many
CASSLRRSTDTQYF
TGCGCCAGCAGCTTGAGGCGGAGCACAGATACGCAGTATTTT
>TRBJ1-2|-|TRBV12-3/TRBV12-4|few
CASSLGSGILYYGYTF
TGTGCCAGCAGTTTAGGGTCCGGTATCCTCTACTATGGCTACACCTTC
>TRBJ2-6|-|TRBV4-2|many
CASSQDPDGSGANVLTF
TGTGCCAGCAGCCAAGATCCCGACGGCTCTGGGGCCAACGTCCTGACTTTC
>TRBJ2-7|-|TRBV6-5|many
CASSYSDNYEQYF
TGTGCCAGCAGTTACTCGGACAACTACGAGCAGTACTTC
>TRBJ1-6|TRBD1|TRBV4-1|-
CASSQVGRGNSPLHF
TGCGCCAGCAGCCAAGTAGGCAGGGGGAATTCACCCCTCCACTTT
>TRBJ2-3|TRBD2|TRBV7-6|few
CASSLSVAGGTDTQYF
TGTGCCAGCAGCCTAAGTGTAGCGGGCGGCACAGATACGCAGTATTTT
>TRBJ1-2|TRBD1|TRBV4-3|few
CASSHSDRGGGYGYTF
TGCGCCAGCAGCCACTCGGACAGGGGAGGGGGCTATGGCTACACCTTC
>TRBJ2-1|-|TRBV4-3|-
CASSQVWAGSRESYNEQFF
TGCGCCAGCAGCCAAGTGTGGGCAGGGAGTCGGGAGTCCTACAATGAGCAGTTCTTC
>TRBJ2-2|-|TRBV6-5|-
CASSYSGRSGFGELFF
TGTGCCAGCAGTTACTCCGGGAGATCGGGCTTTGGGGAGCTGTTTTTT
>TRBJ1-5|-|TRBV7-9|-
CASSPQRGGQPQHF
TGTGCCAGCAGCCCCCAGAGGGGAGGGCAGCCCCAGCATTTT
>TRBJ1-2|TRBD1|TRBV29-1|few
CSSVGGLAYGYTF
TGCAGCTCCGTAGGGGGCCTCGCCTATGGCTACACCTTC
>TRBJ2-7|-|TRBV2|-
CASSEDPTVFYEQYF
TGTGCCAGCAGTGAAGATCCTACAGTGTTCTACGAGCAGTACTTC
>TRBJ2-3|TRBD2|TRBV6-5|few
CASSYSGGIGDTQYF
TGTGCCAGCAGTTACTCGGGAGGGATTGGAGATACGCAGTATTTT
>TRBJ2-1|-|TRBV5-1|-
CASSLAPPRSEQFF
TGCGCCAGCAGCTTGGCGCCCCCCCGAAGTGAGCAGTTCTTC
>TRBJ1-1|-|TRBV4-3|-
CASSPRAGRTEAFF
TGCGCCAGCAGCCCCCGTGCTGGGAGGACTGAAGCTTTCTTT
>TRBJ2-7|-|TRBV6-6|-
CASSLKNEQYF
TGTGCCAGCAGCCTGAAAAACGAGCAGTACTTC
>TRBJ2-1|-|TRBV18|-
CASSSPKGERAFF
TGTGCCAGCTCATCCCCCAAGGGCGAGAGGGCGTTCTTC
>TRBJ2-6|-|TRBV7-2|few
CASSLPGYPTGANVLTF
TGTGCCAGCAGCCTTCCGGGCTATCCCACCGGGGCCAACGTCCTGACTTTC
>TRBJ2-6|TRBD1|TRBV5-8|few
CASSFRGRGANVLTF
TGTGCCAGCAGCTTCAGGGGGCGCGGGGCCAACGTCCTGACTTTC
>TRBJ1-5|-|TRBV6-2/TRBV6-3|few
CASSYPPGLGQPQHF
TGTGCCAGCAGTTACCCCCCAGGGTTGGGGCAGCCCCAGCATTTT